This T cell receptor (beta chain) was retrieved from a study of HIV-infected patients and healthy controls. This clonotype was seen ten or more times. TCRdb fed the 5' RACE reads into MiXCR, producing one record per CDR3 protein. Here the sample spans 50,000 to 80,000 distinct CDR3 sequences, over 15% being singletons. The ends were cut back, 3 bases at V and 7 bases at J, with 7 bases in the middle. CDR3 length: 13 amino acids. Germline lookup yields CDR1 SGHTA and CDR2 FQGNSA. This chain connects TRBV7-2 to TRBJ1-6; D ambiguous. The receptor was derived from a human donor in good health. Material: CD4+ T cells from blood. The CDR3 sequence: CASSFSLNSPLHF. The CDR3 nucleotides read TGTGCCAGCAGCTTTTCCCTCAATTCACCCCTCCACTTT.